This TCR beta chain was obtained from a study of identical twins. The trim removed 4 bases at V and 0 bases at J, leaving 3 bases unmatched. Germline V gene data show CDR1 as SGHRS and CDR2 as YFSETQ. The CDR3 covers 14 residues. This clonotype was seen at least ten times. Its specificity is not known. General observations from the study: Cord blood beta clonotypes present at high abundance carried fewer insertions; no such pattern appeared in memory repertoires.

TCRdb fed the 5' RACE reads into MiXCR, producing one record per CDR3 protein. Of approximately 630,000 distinct CDR3 sequences listed, about 7.6% are singletons. The sample was also reused in another study, on yellow fever vaccine responses in identical twins.

The TCR was taken from a woman aged 18-29 years in good health. V and J are TRBV5-1 and TRBJ2-5; 7 bases fit TRBD1. Specimen: PBMCs. CDR3 residues: CASSPGQHQETQYF. The CDR3 DNA reads as TGCGCCAGCAGCCCGGGACAGCACCAAGAGACCCAGTACTTC.